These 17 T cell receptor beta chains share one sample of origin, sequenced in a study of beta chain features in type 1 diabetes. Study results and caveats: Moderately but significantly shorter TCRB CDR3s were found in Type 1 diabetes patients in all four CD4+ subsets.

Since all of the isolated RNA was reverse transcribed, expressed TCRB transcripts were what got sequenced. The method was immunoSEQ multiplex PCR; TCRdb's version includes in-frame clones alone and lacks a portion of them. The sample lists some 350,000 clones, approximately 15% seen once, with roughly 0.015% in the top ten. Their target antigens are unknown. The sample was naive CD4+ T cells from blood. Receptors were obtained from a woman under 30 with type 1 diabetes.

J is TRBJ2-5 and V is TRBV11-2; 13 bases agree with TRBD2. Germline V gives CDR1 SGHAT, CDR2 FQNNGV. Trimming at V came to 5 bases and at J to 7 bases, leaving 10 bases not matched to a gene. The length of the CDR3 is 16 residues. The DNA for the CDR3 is TGTGCCAGCAGCAGGGAGGGACTAGCGGGGCTGGGGACCCAGTACTTC. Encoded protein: CASSREGLAGLGTQYF.

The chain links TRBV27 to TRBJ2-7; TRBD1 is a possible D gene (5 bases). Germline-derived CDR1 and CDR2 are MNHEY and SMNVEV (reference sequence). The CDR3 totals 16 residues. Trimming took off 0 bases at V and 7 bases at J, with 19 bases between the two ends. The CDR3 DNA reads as TGTGCCAGCAGTTTATCGGGGCATTCCTCGAAGTCTGAGCAGTACGTC. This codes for CASSLSGHSSKSEQYV.

As DNA, the CDR3 is TGCGCCAGCAGCCGTTACCAGGGAGGGAGCGGCTATGGCTACACCTTC. As protein: CASSRYQGGSGYGYTF. This chain connects TRBV4-3 to TRBJ1-2, with a tentative D call TRBD1 (5 bases). The CDR3 is made up of 16 amino acids. Germline V CDR1 and CDR2: LGHNA, YSLEER. Trimming cost V 4 bases and J 4 bases, with 19 bases left between them.

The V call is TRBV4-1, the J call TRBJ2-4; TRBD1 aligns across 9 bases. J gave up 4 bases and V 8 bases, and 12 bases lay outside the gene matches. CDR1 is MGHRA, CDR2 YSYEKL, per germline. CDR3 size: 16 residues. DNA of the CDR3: TGCGCCAGCGGGACCCCCGGGACAGGGAAGAAAAACATTCAGTACTTC. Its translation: CASGTPGTGKKNIQYF.

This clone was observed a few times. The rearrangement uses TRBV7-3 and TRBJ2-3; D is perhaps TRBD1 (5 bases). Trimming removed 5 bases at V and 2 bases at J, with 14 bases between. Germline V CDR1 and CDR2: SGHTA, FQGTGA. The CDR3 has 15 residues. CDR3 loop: CASSLQGSLTDTQYF. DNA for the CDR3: TGTGCCAGCAGCCTCCAGGGATCCCTCACAGATACGCAGTATTTT.

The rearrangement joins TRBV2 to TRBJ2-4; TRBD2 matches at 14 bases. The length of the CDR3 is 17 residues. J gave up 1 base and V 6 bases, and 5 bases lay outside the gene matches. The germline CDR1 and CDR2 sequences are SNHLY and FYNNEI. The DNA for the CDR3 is TGTGCCAGCAGGACTAGCGGGAGGGCCATTGCCAAAAACATTCAGTACTTC. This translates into CASRTSGRAIAKNIQYF.

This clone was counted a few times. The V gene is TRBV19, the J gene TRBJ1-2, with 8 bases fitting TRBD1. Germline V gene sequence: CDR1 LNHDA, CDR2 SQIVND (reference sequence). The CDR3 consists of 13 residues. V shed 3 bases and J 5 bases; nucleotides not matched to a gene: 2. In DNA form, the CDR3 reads TGTGCCAGTAGTATGGGACAGGTTTATGGCTACACCTTC. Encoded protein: CASSMGQVYGYTF.

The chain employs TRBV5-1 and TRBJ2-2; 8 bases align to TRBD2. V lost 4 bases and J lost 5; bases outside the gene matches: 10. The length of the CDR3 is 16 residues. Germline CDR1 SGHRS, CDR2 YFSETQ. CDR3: CASSAPGLVITGELFF. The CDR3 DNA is TGCGCCAGCAGCGCTCCGGGACTAGTTATAACCGGGGAGCTGTTTTTT.

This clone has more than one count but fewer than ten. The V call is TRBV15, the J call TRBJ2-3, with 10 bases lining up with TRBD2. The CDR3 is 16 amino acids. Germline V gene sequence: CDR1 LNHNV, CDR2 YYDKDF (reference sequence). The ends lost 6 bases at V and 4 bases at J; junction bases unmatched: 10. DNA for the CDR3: TGTGCCACCAGTAAGAGGGGGCTAGCGGGAGCAGATACGCAGTATTTT. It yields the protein CATSKRGLAGADTQYF.

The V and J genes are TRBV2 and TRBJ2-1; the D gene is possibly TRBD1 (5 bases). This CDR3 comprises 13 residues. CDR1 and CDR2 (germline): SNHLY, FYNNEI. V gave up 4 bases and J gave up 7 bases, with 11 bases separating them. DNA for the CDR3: TGTGCCAGCAGTGTGGGCTACAGGAATGAGCAGTTCTTC. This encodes CASSVGYRNEQFF.

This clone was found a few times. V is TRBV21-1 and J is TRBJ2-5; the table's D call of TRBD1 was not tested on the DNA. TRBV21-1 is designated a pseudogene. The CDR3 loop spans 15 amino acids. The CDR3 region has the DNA TGTGCCAGCAGCTGTGGACAGATACCGAGTGAGACCCAGTACTTC. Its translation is CASSCGQIPSETQYF.

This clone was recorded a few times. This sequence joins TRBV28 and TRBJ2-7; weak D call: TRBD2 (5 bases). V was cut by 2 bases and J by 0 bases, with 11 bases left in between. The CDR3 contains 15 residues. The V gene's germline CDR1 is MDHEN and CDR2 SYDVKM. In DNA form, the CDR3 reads TGTGCCAGCAGTTTAAGAGGGAAAATCTCCTACGAGCAGTACGTC. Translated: CASSLRGKISYEQYV.

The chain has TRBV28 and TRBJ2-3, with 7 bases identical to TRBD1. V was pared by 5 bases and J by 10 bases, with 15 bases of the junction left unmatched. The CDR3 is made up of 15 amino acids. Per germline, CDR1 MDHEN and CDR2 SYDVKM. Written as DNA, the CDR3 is TGTGCCAGCAGTGCGCCGACAGGGTCGAGTACCTCGCAGTATTTT. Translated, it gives CASSAPTGSSTSQYF.

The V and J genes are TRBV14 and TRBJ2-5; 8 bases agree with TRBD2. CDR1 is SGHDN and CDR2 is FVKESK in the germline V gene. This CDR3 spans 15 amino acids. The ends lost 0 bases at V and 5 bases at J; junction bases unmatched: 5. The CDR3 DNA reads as TGTGCCAGCAGCCAAGAAATAGCGGGAAGGGAGACCCAGTACTTC. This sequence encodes CASSQEIAGRETQYF.

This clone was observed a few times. CDR3 DNA sequence: TGCGCCAGCAGCCCCGGACAGTTCACAGATACGCAGTATTTT. It is translated as CASSPGQFTDTQYF. The V and J genes are TRBV5-1 and TRBJ2-3; possible D gene TRBD1, 6 bases. There are 14 residues in the CDR3. Between the trimmed V and J ends, which lost 4 bases and 2 bases, there was a span of 11 bases. Germline loops: CDR1 SGHRS, CDR2 YFSETQ.

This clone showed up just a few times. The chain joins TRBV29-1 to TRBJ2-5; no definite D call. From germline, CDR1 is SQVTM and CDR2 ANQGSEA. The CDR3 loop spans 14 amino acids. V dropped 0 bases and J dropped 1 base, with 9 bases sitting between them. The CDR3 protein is CSVEDQAAQETQYF. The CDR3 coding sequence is TGCAGCGTTGAAGATCAGGCCGCCCAAGAGACCCAGTACTTC.

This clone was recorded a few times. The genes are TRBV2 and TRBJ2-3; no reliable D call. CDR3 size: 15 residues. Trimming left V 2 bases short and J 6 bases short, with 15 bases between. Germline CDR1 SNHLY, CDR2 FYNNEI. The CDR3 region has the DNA TGTGCCAGCAGTGAATTTGCGGCCCTCTGGGATACGCAGTATTTT. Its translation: CASSEFAALWDTQYF.